The present entry profiles one T cell receptor (beta chain) with its context. What it binds is unknown. Germline V CDR1 and CDR2: SGHDT, YYEEEE. Trimming cost V 7 bases and J 3 bases, with 14 bases left between them. The CDR3 length is 14 residues. This sample is drawn from a study of cytomegalovirus exposure and HLA in healthy donors. Study results and limitations: Most TCR sequences were rare, but some public TCRs occurred in many donors.

13 Jbeta primers and 60 Vbeta primers were used for the PCR. The repertoire was sequenced with immunoSEQ multiplex PCR; TCRdb's copy has only in-frame clones and lacks some. Of about 120,000 clones listed, 81% are singletons. V and J are TRBV5-6 and TRBJ1-5; TRBD1 is a possible D gene (6 bases). Specimen: PBMCs. The source of this sequence is a man between 40 and 49 years old in good health and CMV-seronegative. CDR3 protein: CASLRGGPNQPQHF. The CDR3 nucleotides read TGTGCCAGCCTGAGGGGGGGGCCCAATCAGCCCCAGCATTTT. The full variable domain, completed using reference TRBV5-6 and TRBJ1-5, is DAGVTQSPTHLIKTRGQQVTLRCSPKSGHDTVSWYQQALGQGPQFIFQYYEEEERQRGNFPDRFSGHQFPNYSSELNVNALLLGDSALYLCASLRGGPNQPQHFGDGTRLSIL.